The rows below give T cell receptor beta chains drawn from one sample of a study of T-cell reconstitution after alpha-beta-depleted transplantation in children. Each CDR3 protein gets one entry after TCRdb re-called the PCR reads with MiXCR. The sample has around 680,000 distinct CDR3 sequences; around 17% are singletons. The specimen was PBMCs from the stem cell graft donor, collected from the stem cell graft. These receptors all come from a human donor who donated a stem cell graft to a child with acute myeloid leukemia. Each CDR3 is given with its conserved first and last residue. Fields, in order: clone size, V gene, D gene, J gene, CDR3 protein, CDR3 DNA. D genes are given only for firm matches. Expanded clones are given a class, and other clones once, few, many or no size at all.

abundance: many; v_gene: TRBV5-5; d_gene: TRBD2; j_gene: TRBJ2-2; CDR3aa: CASSLLAAYTGELFF; CDR3nt: TGTGCCAGCAGCTTGCTAGCGGCCTACACCGGGGAGCTGTTTTTT
abundance: few; v_gene: TRBV5-1; d_gene: TRBD2; j_gene: TRBJ2-3; CDR3aa: CATTAGDSTDTQYF; CDR3nt: TGCGCCACAACAGCGGGGGACAGCACAGATACGCAGTATTTT
abundance: .; v_gene: TRBV7-9; d_gene: .; j_gene: TRBJ1-1; CDR3aa: CASSLGNPTEAFF; CDR3nt: TGTGCCAGCAGCCTTGGGAATCCCACTGAAGCTTTCTTT
abundance: many; v_gene: TRBV12-3/TRBV12-4; d_gene: TRBD1; j_gene: TRBJ2-5; CDR3aa: CASTTTGLETQYF; CDR3nt: TGTGCCAGCACCACGACAGGGTTGGAGACCCAGTACTTC
abundance: few; v_gene: TRBV25-1; d_gene: .; j_gene: TRBJ2-7; CDR3aa: CASSESRRSRVGQYF; CDR3nt: TGTGCCAGCAGTGAATCAAGGCGGTCCCGGGTTGGGCAGTACTTC
abundance: .; v_gene: TRBV20-1; d_gene: .; j_gene: TRBJ1-1; CDR3aa: CSARDEGERMNTEAFF; CDR3nt: TGCAGTGCTAGAGATGAAGGGGAACGCATGAACACTGAAGCTTTCTTT
abundance: few; v_gene: TRBV7-9; d_gene: .; j_gene: TRBJ2-1; CDR3aa: CASSLSIADLNEQFF; CDR3nt: TGTGCCAGCAGCTTAAGCATCGCAGACCTCAATGAGCAGTTCTTC
abundance: many; v_gene: TRBV5-1; d_gene: TRBD1; j_gene: TRBJ2-7; CDR3aa: CASSWGQGYEQYF; CDR3nt: TGTGCCAGCAGCTGGGGACAGGGCTACGAGCAGTACTTC
abundance: once; v_gene: TRBV7-9; d_gene: .; j_gene: TRBJ1-4; CDR3aa: CASSPRGTSLAEKLFF; CDR3nt: TGTGCCAGCAGCCCAAGAGGGACGAGCCTGGCTGAAAAACTGTTTTTT
abundance: few; v_gene: TRBV20-1; d_gene: .; j_gene: TRBJ2-3; CDR3aa: CSASDLGTDTQYF; CDR3nt: TGCAGTGCTAGCGATCTGGGCACAGATACGCAGTATTTT
abundance: many; v_gene: TRBV29-1; d_gene: TRBD1; j_gene: TRBJ2-2; CDR3aa: CSVEEDRGHGTGELFF; CDR3nt: TGCAGCGTTGAAGAAGACAGGGGGCACGGCACCGGGGAGCTGTTTTTT
abundance: few; v_gene: TRBV29-1; d_gene: .; j_gene: TRBJ1-4; CDR3aa: CSVLRGWGDEKLFF; CDR3nt: TGCAGCGTTCTGCGCGGGTGGGGGGATGAAAAACTGTTTTTT
abundance: many; v_gene: TRBV5-8; d_gene: TRBD1; j_gene: TRBJ1-5; CDR3aa: CATYRQGAHGPQHF; CDR3nt: TGTGCCACGTACCGACAGGGTGCGCATGGGCCCCAGCATTTT
abundance: .; v_gene: TRBV7-9; d_gene: .; j_gene: TRBJ1-5; CDR3aa: CASSLAQDQPQHF; CDR3nt: TGTGCCAGCAGCTTAGCCCAAGATCAGCCCCAGCATTTT
abundance: many; v_gene: TRBV29-1; d_gene: .; j_gene: TRBJ1-1; CDR3aa: CSVEGHLNTEAFF; CDR3nt: TGCAGCGTTGAAGGGCACTTGAACACTGAAGCTTTCTTT
abundance: many; v_gene: TRBV12-3/TRBV12-4; d_gene: .; j_gene: TRBJ2-1; CDR3aa: CASSRSGDDNEQFF; CDR3nt: TGTGCCAGCTCTCGATCCGGGGACGACAATGAGCAGTTCTTC
abundance: .; v_gene: TRBV7-9; d_gene: .; j_gene: TRBJ2-2; CDR3aa: CASSLVIGELFF; CDR3nt: TGTGCCAGCAGCTTAGTGATCGGGGAGCTGTTTTTT
abundance: many; v_gene: TRBV12-3/TRBV12-4; d_gene: .; j_gene: TRBJ2-7; CDR3aa: CASSTGQFSYEQYF; CDR3nt: TGTGCCAGCAGTACAGGACAGTTTTCCTACGAGCAGTACTTC
abundance: .; v_gene: TRBV20-1; d_gene: .; j_gene: TRBJ1-4; CDR3aa: CSARPPRGRDEKLFF; CDR3nt: TGCAGTGCTAGACCCCCAAGGGGGAGAGATGAAAAACTGTTTTTT
abundance: few; v_gene: TRBV20-1; d_gene: TRBD1; j_gene: TRBJ1-3; CDR3aa: CSARTGGANTIYF; CDR3nt: TGCAGTGCTAGGACAGGGGGCGCAAACACCATATATTTT
abundance: many; v_gene: TRBV7-2; d_gene: TRBD2; j_gene: TRBJ2-2; CDR3aa: CASSWTSGGNLELFF; CDR3nt: TGTGCCAGCAGCTGGACTAGCGGGGGAAACTTGGAGCTGTTTTTT
abundance: few; v_gene: TRBV20-1; d_gene: .; j_gene: TRBJ1-4; CDR3aa: CSANSGTNEKLFF; CDR3nt: TGCAGTGCGAATAGTGGAACTAATGAAAAACTGTTTTTT
abundance: many; v_gene: TRBV9; d_gene: .; j_gene: TRBJ2-2; CDR3aa: CASNHGAGELFF; CDR3nt: TGTGCCAGCAATCATGGGGCCGGGGAGCTGTTTTTT
abundance: few; v_gene: TRBV20-1; d_gene: TRBD2; j_gene: TRBJ2-3; CDR3aa: CSASRGVADTQYF; CDR3nt: TGCAGTGCTAGCCGGGGGGTTGCAGATACGCAGTATTTT
abundance: few; v_gene: TRBV19; d_gene: .; j_gene: TRBJ1-5; CDR3aa: CASSISTERNNQPQHF; CDR3nt: TGTGCCAGTAGTATTTCAACGGAAAGGAACAATCAGCCCCAGCATTTT
abundance: .; v_gene: TRBV30; d_gene: TRBD2; j_gene: TRBJ2-1; CDR3aa: CAWSGRGGPWGEQFF; CDR3nt: TGTGCCTGGAGTGGTCGGGGAGGGCCTTGGGGTGAGCAGTTCTTC
abundance: few; v_gene: TRBV5-1; d_gene: .; j_gene: TRBJ2-5; CDR3aa: CASSLSPPDSPGETQYF; CDR3nt: TGCGCCAGCAGCTTGTCCCCCCCCGACAGCCCGGGAGAGACCCAGTACTTC